This is a list of T cell receptor beta chains from one sample in a study of regulatory T cells in long-lasting Graves disease. TCRdb re-called the multiplex PCR reads through MiXCR, storing one row per CDR3 protein. The sample shows some 600,000 distinct CDR3 sequences, roughly a sixth of them seen only once. The data were also submitted as part of a second study, on T cells in Graves' hyperthyroidism and ophthalmopathy.

The sequencing here drew on peripheral blood mononuclear cells (PBMCs), taken at new diagnosis, from a patient treated with antithyroid drugs. The receptors were gathered from a man in his late teens or twenties with Graves disease. CDR3s include the opening cysteine and the closing phenylalanine or tryptophan. The D gene is left open where the match is weak. Clone size appears in some rows only: once, few, many, or a class for an expanded clone.

D	V	size	J	length	CDR3	DNA
TRBD1	TRBV20-1	.	TRBJ2-7	13	CSASYRGLYEQYF	TGCAGTGCCTCATACAGGGGGCTTTACGAGCAGTACTTC
.	TRBV6-1	.	TRBJ1-2	17	CATHRPGVSKESYGYTF	TGTGCCACCCACCGCCCAGGGGTCAGCAAAGAAAGCTATGGCTACACCTTC
TRBD1	TRBV7-3	many	TRBJ2-3	15	CASSLTGGQTDTQYF	TGTGCCAGCAGCTTGACAGGGGGCCAGACAGATACGCAGTATTTT
TRBD1	TRBV7-9	many	TRBJ1-1	16	CASSFGRQGWNTEAFF	TGTGCCAGCAGCTTTGGTCGACAGGGATGGAACACTGAAGCTTTCTTT
.	TRBV7-2	.	TRBJ2-2	14	CASSLDRGMGELFF	TGTGCCAGCAGCTTAGATCGCGGGATGGGGGAGCTGTTTTTT
.	TRBV4-2	.	TRBJ1-1	15	CASSQVGQMNTEAFF	TGTGCCAGCAGCCAGGTTGGACAGATGAACACTGAAGCTTTCTTT
TRBD2	TRBV20-1	few	TRBJ2-1	15	CSALILAGSYNEQFF	TGCAGTGCCCTTATACTAGCGGGCTCCTACAATGAGCAGTTCTTC
TRBD2	TRBV20-1	many	TRBJ2-1	13	CSALSGSNNEQFF	TGCAGTGCTCTTAGCGGGAGCAACAATGAGCAGTTCTTC
.	TRBV7-9	few	TRBJ2-2	14	CASSPKAATGELFF	TGTGCCAGCAGCCCTAAGGCCGCTACCGGGGAGCTGTTTTTT
.	TRBV29-1	few	TRBJ2-7	13	CSVREIRPYEQYF	TGCAGCGTCCGGGAAATCCGCCCCTACGAGCAATACTTC
.	TRBV28	many	TRBJ1-5	13	CASSFSANQPQHF	TGTGCCAGCAGTTTCTCCGCCAATCAGCCCCAGCATTTT
TRBD2	TRBV11-2	few	TRBJ2-1	16	CASSQASGLARNEQFF	TGCGCCAGCAGCCAAGCCTCGGGACTAGCGAGGAATGAGCAGTTCTTC
TRBD2	TRBV3-1	many	TRBJ2-3	16	CASSRFGGGSTDTQYF	TGTGCCAGCAGCCGTTTTGGCGGGGGGAGCACAGATACGCAGTATTTT
TRBD1	TRBV2	many	TRBJ1-1	13	CASSVGQGTEAFF	TGTGCCAGCAGTGTCGGACAGGGGACTGAAGCTTTCTTT
.	TRBV6-2/TRBV6-3	many	TRBJ2-3	15	CASSGHGGGPDTQYF	TGTGCCAGCAGTGGACATGGCGGTGGCCCGGATACGCAGTATTTT